The next 30 T cell receptor beta chains were all read from a single sample in a study of OX40 agonist ivuxolimab in advanced cancers. Sequencing used immunoSEQ multiplex PCR; TCRdb keeps in-frame clones, though not all of them. This table holds 60,000 to 80,000 clones, roughly 92% found once. The material was CD4+ or CD8+ T cells sorted from blood, obtained in a trial of the OX40 agonist ivuxolimab. Receptor source: an adult with an advanced solid tumor such as melanoma, head and neck, liver or kidney cancer.

CDR3 nucleotides: TGTGCCAGCAGCTTACGAGGGCTCAGCGAGCAGTACTTC. Translating it yields CASSLRGLSEQYF. V usage is TRBV11-3 and J usage is TRBJ2-7; a possible D gene is TRBD2 (5 bases). The CDR3 consists of 13 residues. The germline V gene has CDR1 SGHNT and CDR2 YENEEA. Trimming cost V 2 bases and J 6 bases, with 11 bases left between them.

The V call is TRBV5-5, the J call TRBJ1-5; weak D call: TRBD1 (6 bases). Germline lookup yields CDR1 SGHKS and CDR2 YYEKEE (reference sequence). V gave up 2 bases and J gave up 5 bases, with 11 bases separating them. The CDR3 has 14 residues. CDR3 region: CASSLRGGDQPQHF. The CDR3 DNA follows: TGTGCCAGCAGCTTACGAGGGGGAGATCAGCCCCAGCATTTT.

The chain combines TRBV30 with TRBJ2-1; TRBD2 matches 12 bases. This CDR3 is built from 14 residues. Trimming at V came to 4 bases and at J to 9 bases, leaving 7 bases not matched to a gene. Germline CDR1 and CDR2: GTSNPN and SVGIG (reference sequence). In nucleotides, the CDR3 is TGTGCCTGGACTAGCGGGGGGGTTTTTGGTGAGCAGTTCTTC. The encoded protein is CAWTSGGVFGEQFF.

J is TRBJ2-7 and V is TRBV27, with TRBD2 matching over 13 bases. After removal of 6 bases from V and 6 bases from J, the junction contained 8 bases not matched to a gene. CDR3 length: 15 residues. Germline values: CDR1 MNHEY, CDR2 SMNVEV (reference sequence). DNA for the CDR3: TGTGCCAGCAGACCGCGACTAGCGGGAGGCCCCGAGCAGTACTTC. Translation gives CASRPRLAGGPEQYF.

This chain uses TRBV7-9 with TRBJ2-5; 8 positions match TRBD2. Germline V gene data show CDR1 as SEHNR and CDR2 as FQNEAQ (reference sequence). V dropped 6 bases and J dropped 3; count of bases not matched to a gene: 3. The CDR3 is 13 residues long. The CDR3 DNA reads as TGTGCCAGCAGGGTTAGCGGGAAAGAGACCCAGTACTTC. Translation: CASRVSGKETQYF.

The chain links TRBV6-5 to TRBJ2-3, with TRBD2 as a possible D gene (6 bases). V gave up 2 bases and J gave up 6 bases, with 6 bases separating them. Germline CDR1 reads MNHEY; CDR2 reads SVGAGI. This CDR3 has 12 amino acids. In nucleotides, the CDR3 is TGTGCCAGCAGTTACCGGGGGGATACGCAGTATTTT. The encoded protein is CASSYRGDTQYF.

The chain recombines TRBV7-8 with TRBJ2-1; 7 bases are a match to TRBD1. CDR1 is SGHVS and CDR2 is FQNEAQ in the germline V gene. The length of the CDR3 is 13 residues. The ends lost 4 bases at V and 7 bases at J; junction bases unmatched: 4. DNA for the CDR3: TGTGCCAGCAGCTCCAAACAGGGGAATGAGCAGTTCTTC. Encoded protein: CASSSKQGNEQFF.

This chain connects TRBV5-8 to TRBJ1-1, with D possibly being TRBD1 (5 bases). Deletions cut 5 bases from V and 5 bases from J, with 13 bases between. Germline V CDR1 and CDR2: SGHTS, YDEGEE. CDR3 length: 13 amino acids. The CDR3 here is CASSRDGGTEAFF. CDR3 in DNA: TGTGCCAGCAGTCGGGACGGAGGGACTGAAGCTTTCTTT.

This rearrangement joins TRBV14 to TRBJ2-3, with D possibly matching TRBD2 (5 bases). Per the germline V gene, CDR1 is SGHDN and CDR2 is FVKESK. The CDR3 spans 16 residues. Trimming removed 0 bases from V and 0 bases from J, with 10 bases in between. CDR3 region: CASSQDSGISTDTQYF. CDR3 nucleotides: TGTGCCAGCAGCCAAGATTCCGGGATAAGCACAGATACGCAGTATTTT.

This clone has a single count. J is TRBJ2-1 and V is TRBV1; the table names TRBD2, a call not compared with the DNA. TRBV1 is annotated as a pseudogene. This CDR3 is built from 16 residues. In DNA, the CDR3 is TGCACCAGCAGCCGAGACTTTAGCGGGAGCGGTAATGAGCAGTTCTTC. Its protein is CTSSRDFSGSGNEQFF.

This chain uses TRBV11-3 with TRBJ2-5, with TRBD2 identical over 7 bases. The CDR3 has 14 amino acids. The J segment lost 3 bases and the V segment lost 5 bases, leaving 6 bases of the junction unmatched. The germline CDR1 and CDR2 sequences are SGHNT and YENEEA. As DNA, the CDR3 is TGTGCCAGCAGCCCCGCGGGAGAGGAAGAGACCCAGTACTTC. Its translation is CASSPAGEEETQYF.

This sequence joins TRBV10-3 and TRBJ2-3, with a possible D match to TRBD2 (5 bases). The germline V gene has CDR1 ENHRY and CDR2 SYGVKD. Trimming took off 1 base at V and 5 bases at J, with 16 bases between the two ends. The CDR3 length is 16 residues. CDR3 region: CAISELLDSLGDTQYF. Here the CDR3 DNA reads TGTGCCATCAGTGAGTTGCTGGACTCCCTGGGAGATACGCAGTATTTT.

The chain employs TRBV9 and TRBJ2-2; 7 bases are a match to TRBD2. The CDR3 extends over 17 amino acids. V was pared by 0 bases and J by 1 base, with 6 bases of the junction left unmatched. The germline V gene has CDR1 SGDLS and CDR2 YYNGEE. CDR3 protein: CASSVVSSGWNTGELFF. The DNA of the CDR3 is TGTGCCAGCAGCGTAGTGTCTAGCGGATGGAACACCGGGGAGCTGTTTTTT.

This rearrangement joins TRBV7-2 to TRBJ2-3; 9 bases align to TRBD1. This CDR3 region has 13 residues. Germline V gene sequence: CDR1 SGHTA, CDR2 FQGNSA. After removal of 8 bases from V and 7 bases from J, the junction contained 7 bases not matched to a gene. The CDR3 is CASGDRAGNTQYF. The CDR3, as DNA: TGTGCCAGCGGGGACAGGGCCGGGAATACGCAGTATTTT.

The chain couples TRBV5-5 to TRBJ2-3; D gene uncertain. V was shortened by 4 bases and J by 1 base, with 13 bases between the two germline ends. Germline V gene sequence: CDR1 SGHKS, CDR2 YYEKEE (reference sequence). CDR3 length: 15 residues. The CDR3 sequence is CASSPPMTGTDTQYF. CDR3 bases: TGTGCCAGCAGCCCCCCGATGACTGGCACAGATACGCAGTATTTT. Full variable domain (missing parts from reference TRBV5-5 and TRBJ2-3): DAGVTQSPTHLIKTRGQQVTLRCSPISGHKSVSWYQQVLGQGPQFIFQYYEKEERGRGNFPDRFSARQFPNYSSELNVNALLLGDSALYLCASSPPMTGTDTQYFGPGTRLTVL.

J is TRBJ1-5 and V is TRBV2, with D maybe TRBD1 (5 bases). This CDR3 has 14 residues. Trimming took off 6 bases at V and 5 bases at J, with 14 bases between the two ends. Germline lookup yields CDR1 SNHLY and CDR2 FYNNEI. The CDR3 is CASSATDSYQPQHF. DNA of the CDR3: TGTGCCAGCAGCGCTACCGACAGTTATCAGCCCCAGCATTTT.

The J gene is TRBJ2-1, the V gene TRBV5-1; 11 bases are a match to TRBD1. V was clipped by 3 bases and J by 4 bases; unmatched bases: 3. Per the germline V gene, CDR1 is SGHRS and CDR2 is YFSETQ. The CDR3 has 15 residues. In nucleotides, the CDR3 is TGCGCCAGCAGCTCTGGACAGGGGGCGTACAATGAGCAGTTCTTC. This encodes CASSSGQGAYNEQFF.

The J gene is TRBJ1-3, the V gene TRBV28; D remains ambiguous. Trimming pared 1 base from V and 4 bases from J, leaving 14 bases between. The CDR3 totals 16 residues. Germline CDR1 reads MDHEN; CDR2 reads SYDVKM. The CDR3 spells CASSLFVASGGNTIYF. As DNA, the CDR3 is TGTGCCAGCAGTTTATTCGTGGCATCGGGCGGAAACACCATATATTTT.

This clone was counted a single time. The chain combines TRBV2 with TRBJ2-3; tentatively, D is TRBD2 (5 bases). Germline V lookup: CDR1 SNHLY, CDR2 FYNNEI. Trimming took off 5 bases at V and 2 bases at J, with 14 bases between the two ends. There are 15 residues in the CDR3. CDR3 sequence: CASSHPGSHTDTQYF. CDR3 nucleotide sequence: TGTGCCAGCAGTCATCCGGGATCGCACACAGATACGCAGTATTTT.

This chain connects TRBV19 to TRBJ1-5; unclear D gene. Deletions cut 5 bases from V and 0 bases from J, with 17 bases between. Germline lookup yields CDR1 LNHDA and CDR2 SQIVND (reference sequence). The CDR3 length is 17 residues. The CDR3 nucleotides read TGTGCCAGTAGTTCCGCCCGGTGGGAGTATAGCAATCAGCCCCAGCATTTT. Translating gives CASSSARWEYSNQPQHF.

The DNA for the CDR3 is TGTGCCTGGAGTCGTGGGCGGGACATAAGCACAGATACGCAGTATTTT. It yields the protein CAWSRGRDISTDTQYF. The chain combines TRBV30 with TRBJ2-3; the D call may be TRBD1 or TRBD2 (6 bases each). V lost 2 bases and J 0 bases, leaving 15 bases between the germline ends. CDR1 and CDR2 (germline): GTSNPN, SVGIG (reference sequence). The CDR3 loop spans 16 amino acids.

The CDR3 nucleotides are TGTGCCAGCAGCTCCCAGGGGACTTACAATGAGCAGTTCTTC. Translated: CASSSQGTYNEQFF. The chain recombines TRBV7-2 with TRBJ2-1; D tentatively fits TRBD1 or TRBD2 (6 bases each). V was cut by 4 bases and J by 4 bases, with 11 bases left in between. Germline V gives CDR1 SGHTA, CDR2 FQGNSA. CDR3 size: 14 residues.

The chain links TRBV6-6 to TRBJ1-2, with TRBD1 matching 7 bases. Unmatched junction bases numbered 5, after V lost 5 bases and J lost 2 bases. From germline, CDR1 is MNHNY and CDR2 SVGAGI (reference sequence). The CDR3 consists of 14 residues. CDR3 protein: CASSPGQSNYGYTF. CDR3 coding DNA: TGTGCCAGCAGTCCGGGACAGTCCAACTATGGCTACACCTTC.

The CDR3 bases are TGTGCCAGCAGCGAGGGGACAGGGAGATGGGGCCGGAACACCGGGGAGCTGTTTTTT. This gives the protein CASSEGTGRWGRNTGELFF. V usage is TRBV9 and J usage is TRBJ2-2; the match to TRBD1 covers 9 bases. CDR3 length equals 19 residues. V lost 3 bases, J lost 1 base, and 13 bases stayed unmatched. Per germline, CDR1 SGDLS and CDR2 YYNGEE.

The chain is built from TRBV7-8 and TRBJ2-3, with 10 bases fitting TRBD2. V trimming: 6 bases; J trimming: 5 bases; junction bases outside the gene matches: 8. There are 15 residues in the CDR3. Per germline, CDR1 SGHVS and CDR2 FQNEAQ. In DNA, the CDR3 is TGTGCCAGCAGTTTTGGAGCGGGAGGGGAAGATACGCAGTATTTT. Translated, it gives CASSFGAGGEDTQYF.

The rearrangement uses TRBV4-3 and TRBJ2-3; D is unresolved. This CDR3 region has 17 residues. Trimming cost V 1 base and J 1 base, with 15 bases left between them. CDR1 is LGHNA and CDR2 is YSLEER in the germline V gene. This chain's CDR3 is CASSQGPLGGGTDTQYF. The CDR3 DNA is TGCGCCAGCAGCCAAGGTCCACTCGGTGGTGGCACAGATACGCAGTATTTT.

The V and J genes are TRBV6-5 and TRBJ2-1; D might be TRBD2 (5 bases). Germline V gene sequence: CDR1 MNHEY, CDR2 SVGAGI. The CDR3 is 15 amino acids. V dropped 5 bases and J dropped 0 bases, with 11 bases sitting between them. The CDR3 region has the DNA TGTGCCAGCAGTCCGGTGGGGAGCTCCTACAATGAGCAGTTCTTC. It specifies CASSPVGSSYNEQFF.

This chain links TRBV15 with TRBJ2-1, with 11 bases fitting TRBD1. This CDR3 is 16 amino acids long. Unmatched junction bases numbered 2, after V lost 2 bases and J lost 2 bases. Per the germline V gene, CDR1 is LNHNV and CDR2 is YYDKDF (reference sequence). In DNA form, the CDR3 reads TGTGCCACCAGCAGACGGACAGGGGGCCCCTACAATGAGCAGTTCTTC. It yields the protein CATSRRTGGPYNEQFF.

The chain combines TRBV9 with TRBJ2-2; D is uncertain. Looked up from germline, CDR1 is SGDLS and CDR2 is YYNGEE. The CDR3 runs to 17 residues. V lost 0 bases and J 1 base, leaving 13 bases between the germline ends. CDR3 bases: TGTGCCAGCAGCGTAGGTAGCCGGCCTTTGAACACCGGGGAGCTGTTTTTT. It specifies CASSVGSRPLNTGELFF.

As DNA, the CDR3 is TGTGCCAGCAGCTTAAGAACAGGCGCAGATACGCAGTATTTT. It translates to CASSLRTGADTQYF. The chain has TRBV7-9 and TRBJ2-3; tentative D call: TRBD1 (5 bases). Per germline, CDR1 SEHNR and CDR2 FQNEAQ (reference sequence). The V and J ends lost 2 bases and 4 bases respectively, with 10 bases between them. The CDR3 extends over 14 amino acids. The variable domain in full, with the rest retrieved from reference TRBV7-9 and TRBJ2-3, is DTGVSQNPRHKITKRGQNVTFRCDPISEHNRLYWYRQTLGQGPEFLTYFQNEAQLEKSRLLSDRFSAERPKGSFSTLEIQRTEQGDSAMYLCASSLRTGADTQYFGPGTRLTVL.